The sequence of this T cell receptor (beta chain) was determined in a study of T cells in Graves' hyperthyroidism and ophthalmopathy. This clonotype turned up a few times. CDR1 and CDR2 (germline): MNHNS, SASEGT. CDR3 size: 13 residues. Trimming took off 1 base at V and 11 bases at J, with 14 bases between the two ends. TCR beta CDR3 regions were amplified from RNA. TCR CDR3 regions were first amplified by RT-PCR with HTBI primers. TCRdb redid the calling of the multiplex PCR reads with MiXCR, one entry per CDR3 protein. The sample has 600,000 or so distinct CDR3 sequences, 13% to 15% seen once; the top ten hold roughly an eighth.

The sequenced material came from blood. This TCR derives from a woman aged 45 to 65 with Graves' ophthalmopathy. The chain employs TRBV6-1 and TRBJ1-2, with D possibly being TRBD1 (6 bases). CDR3: CASSEGIARGYTF. CDR3 nucleotides: TGTGCCAGCAGTGAAGGGATAGCAAGGGGGTACACCTTC.